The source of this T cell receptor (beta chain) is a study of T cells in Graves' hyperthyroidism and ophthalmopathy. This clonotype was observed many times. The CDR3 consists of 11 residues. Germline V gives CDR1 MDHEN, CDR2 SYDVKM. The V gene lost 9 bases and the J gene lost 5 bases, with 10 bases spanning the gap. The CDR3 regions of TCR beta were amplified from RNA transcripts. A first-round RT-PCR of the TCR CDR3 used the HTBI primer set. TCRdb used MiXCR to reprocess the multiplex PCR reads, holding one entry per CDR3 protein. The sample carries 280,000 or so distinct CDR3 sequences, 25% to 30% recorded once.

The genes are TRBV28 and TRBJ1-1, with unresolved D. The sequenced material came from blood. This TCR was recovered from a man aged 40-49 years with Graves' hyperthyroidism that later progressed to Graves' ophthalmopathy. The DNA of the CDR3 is TGTGCCAGTGCAGGAGGGACTGAAGCTTTCTTT. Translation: CASAGGTEAFF. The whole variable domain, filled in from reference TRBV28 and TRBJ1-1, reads DVKVTQSSRYLVKRTGEKVFLECVQDMDHENMFWYRQDPGLGLRLIYFSYDVKMKEKGDIPEGYSVSREKKERFSLILESASTNQTSMYLCASAGGTEAFFGQGTRLTVV.